This T cell receptor (beta chain) was sequenced for a study of beta chain features in type 1 diabetes. A few counts support this clone. Germline V lookup: CDR1 SQVTM, CDR2 ANQGSEA. With 6 bases removed from V and 7 bases from J, the gap between germline ends came to 13 bases. The CDR3 runs 13 residues. Expressed TCRB transcripts got sequenced, as all isolated RNA was reverse transcribed. TCRdb's table, derived via immunoSEQ multiplex PCR, lists solely in-frame clones and lacks some. The sample yields about 220,000 clones, about a tenth seen once. The rearrangement uses TRBV29-1 and TRBJ1-6; D might be TRBD1 (6 bases). What was sequenced was central memory CD4+ T cells from blood. The source of this sequence is a man aged 18-30 years in good health. CDR3 nucleotide sequence: TGCAGCGTGGCAGGGGACCCAAATTCACCCCTCCACTTT. Protein sequence: CSVAGDPNSPLHF. The full variable domain, completed using reference TRBV29-1 and TRBJ1-6, is SAVISQKPSRDICQRGTSLTIQCQVDSQVTMMFWYRQQPGQSLTLIATANQGSEATYESGFVIDKFPISRPNLTFSTLTVSNMSPEDSSIYLCSVAGDPNSPLHFGNGTRLTVT.